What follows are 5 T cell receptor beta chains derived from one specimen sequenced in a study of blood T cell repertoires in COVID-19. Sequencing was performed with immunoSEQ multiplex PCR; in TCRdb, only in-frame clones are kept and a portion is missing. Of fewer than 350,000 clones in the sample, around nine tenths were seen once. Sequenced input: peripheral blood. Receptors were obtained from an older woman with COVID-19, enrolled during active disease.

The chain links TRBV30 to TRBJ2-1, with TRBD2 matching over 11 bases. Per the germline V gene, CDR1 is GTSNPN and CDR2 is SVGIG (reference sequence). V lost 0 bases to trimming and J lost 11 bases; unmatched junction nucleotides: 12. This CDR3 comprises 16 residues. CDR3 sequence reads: CAWSVESSGGLGKQFF. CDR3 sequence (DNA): TGTGCCTGGAGTGTAGAATCTAGCGGGGGGCTGGGTAAGCAGTTCTTC.

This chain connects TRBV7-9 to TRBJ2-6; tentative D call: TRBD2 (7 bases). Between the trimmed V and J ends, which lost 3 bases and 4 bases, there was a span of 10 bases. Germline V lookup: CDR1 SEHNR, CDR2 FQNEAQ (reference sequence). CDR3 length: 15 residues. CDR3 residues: CASSLGGPGANVLTF. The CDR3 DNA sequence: TGTGCCAGCAGCTTGGGGGGGCCAGGGGCCAACGTCCTGACTTTC.

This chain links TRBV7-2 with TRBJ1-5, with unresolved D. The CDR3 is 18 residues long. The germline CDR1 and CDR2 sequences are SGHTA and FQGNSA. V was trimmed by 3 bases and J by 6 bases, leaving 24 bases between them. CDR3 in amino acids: CASSLGLEGRESSQPQHF. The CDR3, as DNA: TGTGCCAGCAGCTTGGGTTTGGAGGGAAGAGAAAGTAGTCAGCCCCAGCATTTT. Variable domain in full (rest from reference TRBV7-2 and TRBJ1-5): GAGVSQSPSNKVTEKGKDVELRCDPISGHTALYWYRQSLGQGLEFLIYFQGNSAPDKSGLPSDRFSAERTGGSVSTLTIQRTQQEDSAVYLCASSLGLEGRESSQPQHFGDGTRLSIL.

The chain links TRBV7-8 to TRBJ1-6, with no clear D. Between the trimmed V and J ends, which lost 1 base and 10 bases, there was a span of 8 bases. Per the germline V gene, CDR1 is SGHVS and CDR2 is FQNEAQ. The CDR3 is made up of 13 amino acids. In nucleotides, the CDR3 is TGTGCCAGCAGCTTAGGAGACAAATCACCCCTCCACTTT. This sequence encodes CASSLGDKSPLHF.

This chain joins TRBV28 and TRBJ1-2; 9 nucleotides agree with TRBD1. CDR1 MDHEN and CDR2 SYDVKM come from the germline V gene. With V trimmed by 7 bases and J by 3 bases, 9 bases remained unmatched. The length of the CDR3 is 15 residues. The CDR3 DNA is TGTGCCAGCATATCTGGACAGGGGTTTTACTATGGCTACACCTTC. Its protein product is CASISGQGFYYGYTF.